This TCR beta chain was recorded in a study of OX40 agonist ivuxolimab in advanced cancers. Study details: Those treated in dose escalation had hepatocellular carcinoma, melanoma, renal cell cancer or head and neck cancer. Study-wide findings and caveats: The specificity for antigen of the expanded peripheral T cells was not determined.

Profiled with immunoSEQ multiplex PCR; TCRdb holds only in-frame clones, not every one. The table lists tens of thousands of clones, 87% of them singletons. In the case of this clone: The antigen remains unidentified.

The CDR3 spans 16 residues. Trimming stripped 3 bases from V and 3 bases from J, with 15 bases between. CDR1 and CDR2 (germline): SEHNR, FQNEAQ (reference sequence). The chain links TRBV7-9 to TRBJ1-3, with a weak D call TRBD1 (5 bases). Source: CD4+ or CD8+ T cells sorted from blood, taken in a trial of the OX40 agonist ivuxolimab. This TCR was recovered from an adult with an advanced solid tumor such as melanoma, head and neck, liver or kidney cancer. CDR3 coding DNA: TGTGCCAGCAGCTTCTTTGGGGCCCGAGATGGAAACACCATATATTTT. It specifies CASSFFGARDGNTIYF. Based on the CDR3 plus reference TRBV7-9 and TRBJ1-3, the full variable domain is DTGVSQNPRHKITKRGQNVTFRCDPISEHNRLYWYRQTLGQGPEFLTYFQNEAQLEKSRLLSDRFSAERPKGSFSTLEIQRTEQGDSAMYLCASSFFGARDGNTIYFGEGSWLTVV.